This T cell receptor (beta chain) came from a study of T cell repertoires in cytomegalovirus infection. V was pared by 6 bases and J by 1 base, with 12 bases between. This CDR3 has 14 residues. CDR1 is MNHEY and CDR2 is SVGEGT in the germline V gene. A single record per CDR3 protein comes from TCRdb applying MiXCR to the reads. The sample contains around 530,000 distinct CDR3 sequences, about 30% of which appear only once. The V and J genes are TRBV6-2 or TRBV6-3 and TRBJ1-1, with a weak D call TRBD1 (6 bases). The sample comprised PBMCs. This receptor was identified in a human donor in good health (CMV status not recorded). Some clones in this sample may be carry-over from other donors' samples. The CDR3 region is CASRRTGTNTEAFF. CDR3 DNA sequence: TGTGCCAGCAGAAGAACAGGGACGAACACTGAAGCTTTCTTT.